A single sample gave rise to the 27 T cell receptor beta chains below, sequenced in a study of T cells after yellow fever vaccination (dated by TCRdb to between 2018 and 2021). The sample's treatment or condition label, decoded: live attenuated yellow fever vaccine strain. Receptor libraries were prepared by 5' RACE. TCRdb lists the instrument as Illumina HiSeq 2500. TCRdb's own reprocessing of the public reads used fastp at Q25 and MiXCR and kept productive beta chains. Each entry is one CDR3 protein sequence, shown with its most common DNA and genes. The table for this sample lists 300,000 to 450,000 distinct CDR3 sequences; roughly 7.5% of them were counted only once. Together, the top ten hold roughly 18% of the sample. This material consisted of PBMCs, taken about 41 days after the first yellow fever vaccination. The receptors come from a young man who received the YFV17D yellow fever vaccine.

The chain couples TRBV5-1 to TRBJ1-2, with a possible D match to TRBD1 (6 bases). This CDR3 comprises 15 residues. Germline assignment: CDR1 SGHRS and CDR2 YFSETQ. V lost 5 bases and J lost 7, with 21 bases in between. The CDR3 spells CASRALGGAKGGYTF. The CDR3 nucleotides are TGCGCCAGCAGGGCTTTGGGGGGCGCGAAGGGTGGCTACACCTTC. Together with reference TRBV5-1 and TRBJ1-2, the CDR3 gives the full variable domain: KAGVTQTPRYLIKTRGQQVTLSCSPISGHRSVSWYQQTPGQGLQFLFEYFSETQRNKGNFPGRFSGRQFSNSRSEMNVSTLELGDSALYLCASRALGGAKGGYTFGSGTRLTVV.

This clonotype was picked up a small number of times. This chain joins TRBV18 and TRBJ1-4; no firm D call. The CDR3 length is 14 residues. Germline V gives CDR1 KGHSH, CDR2 LQKENI. Trimming shortened V by 5 bases and J by 4 bases, and 11 bases separated the two germline ends. The CDR3: CASSYSGNNEKLFF. CDR3 nucleotide sequence: TGTGCCAGCTCATACAGCGGGAATAATGAAAAACTGTTTTTT.

V gene TRBV4-3 combines with J gene TRBJ2-2, with D hard to call. CDR3 length equals 17 residues. V shed 4 bases and J shed 0 bases, with 15 bases lying between them. From germline, CDR1 is LGHNA and CDR2 YSLEER. The CDR3 is CASSPISEESNTGELFF. DNA for the CDR3: TGCGCCAGCAGCCCCATTTCCGAGGAGTCGAACACCGGGGAGCTGTTTTTT.

This chain connects TRBV20-1 to TRBJ2-5, with 8 positions matching TRBD1. The CDR3 length is 14 residues. V trimming: 6 bases; J trimming: 0 bases; junction bases outside the gene matches: 6. Germline V gene lookup returns CDR1 DFQATT and CDR2 SNEGSKA (reference sequence). CDR3 sequence reads: CSAPQGAYQETQYF. The DNA of the CDR3 is TGCAGTGCCCCGCAGGGGGCTTACCAAGAGACCCAGTACTTC.

The chain has TRBV7-9 and TRBJ1-2; D is possibly TRBD1 (5 bases). The CDR3 has 14 amino acids. Per germline, CDR1 SEHNR and CDR2 FQNEAQ (reference sequence). The V and J ends lost 4 bases and 3 bases respectively, with 12 bases between them. The CDR3 loop is CASSWPGRDYGYTF. The CDR3, as DNA: TGTGCCAGCAGCTGGCCGGGACGGGACTATGGCTACACCTTC. Based on the CDR3 plus reference TRBV7-9 and TRBJ1-2, the full variable domain is DTGVSQNPRHKITKRGQNVTFRCDPISEHNRLYWYRQTLGQGPEFLTYFQNEAQLEKSRLLSDRFSAERPKGSFSTLEIQRTEQGDSAMYLCASSWPGRDYGYTFGSGTRLTVV.

This clonotype has just a few counts. This chain links TRBV6-2 or TRBV6-3 with TRBJ2-3; TRBD1 is a possible D gene (6 bases). Germline V gene data show CDR1 as MNHEY and CDR2 as SVGEGT. V shed 5 bases and J shed 0 bases, with 15 bases lying between them. The CDR3 is 16 amino acids. The CDR3 is CASSNGGRTSTDTQYF. CDR3 sequence (DNA): TGTGCCAGCAGTAATGGGGGCCGGACTAGCACAGATACGCAGTATTTT.

This clonotype was found a few times. The gene calls are TRBV11-2 and TRBJ2-3, with D perhaps TRBD2 (5 bases). The germline gives CDR1 SGHAT, CDR2 FQNNGV. This CDR3 has 15 amino acids. V shed 6 bases and J shed 1 base, with 14 bases lying between them. The CDR3 is CASSVRGLGTDTQYF. CDR3 coding DNA: TGTGCCAGCAGTGTACGCGGACTCGGCACAGATACGCAGTATTTT. The complete variable domain, with remaining parts taken from reference TRBV11-2 and TRBJ2-3, reads EAGVAQSPRYKIIEKRQSVAFWCNPISGHATLYWYQQILGQGPKLLIQFQNNGVVDDSQLPKDRFSAERLKGVDSTLKIQPAKLEDSAVYLCASSVRGLGTDTQYFGPGTRLTVL.

This chain links TRBV7-9 with TRBJ1-2; no clear D. The germline gives CDR1 SEHNR, CDR2 FQNEAQ (reference sequence). V gave up 5 bases and J gave up 6 bases, with 10 bases separating them. This CDR3 contains 12 residues. The CDR3 DNA is TGTGCCAGCAGCGAGCTGAGCGATGGCTACACCTTC. Its translation is CASSELSDGYTF. The full variable domain, rest sourced from reference TRBV7-9 and TRBJ1-2, is DTGVSQNPRHKITKRGQNVTFRCDPISEHNRLYWYRQTLGQGPEFLTYFQNEAQLEKSRLLSDRFSAERPKGSFSTLEIQRTEQGDSAMYLCASSELSDGYTFGSGTRLTVV.

This clonotype was seen more than once but under ten times. The rearrangement joins TRBV5-1 to TRBJ2-1; TRBD2 aligns across 9 bases. The V and J ends lost 1 base and 7 bases, in that order; junction bases with no gene match: 9. The germline gives CDR1 SGHRS, CDR2 YFSETQ. CDR3 length: 16 residues. The CDR3: CASSLPRRGGKNEQFF. Written as DNA, the CDR3 is TGCGCCAGCAGCTTGCCGCGGCGGGGGGGCAAAAATGAGCAGTTCTTC.

This clonotype came up a few times. The chain couples TRBV12-3 or TRBV12-4 to TRBJ2-5; maybe TRBD2 (6 bases). The CDR3 runs to 16 residues. Between the trimmed V and J ends, which lost 7 bases and 6 bases, there was a span of 24 bases. CDR3 residues: CASTATAGLSRKTQYF. The CDR3 coding sequence is TGTGCCAGCACGGCCACGGCGGGACTCTCAAGAAAGACCCAGTACTTC.

This rearrangement joins TRBV12-3 or TRBV12-4 to TRBJ2-3, with D possibly matching TRBD1 (5 bases). The V and J ends lost 4 bases and 0 bases respectively, with 11 bases between them. This CDR3 comprises 15 residues. In nucleotides, the CDR3 is TGTGCCAGCAGTTCCCAGGACATTAGCACAGATACGCAGTATTTT. The encoded protein is CASSSQDISTDTQYF.

The CDR3 sequence: CASSAIAGRNTGELFF. CDR3 coding DNA: TGCGCCAGCAGCGCTATAGCGGGCCGAAACACCGGGGAGCTGTTTTTT. This chain links TRBV5-1 with TRBJ2-2; 7 bases map to TRBD2. Looked up from germline, CDR1 is SGHRS and CDR2 is YFSETQ. This CDR3 contains 16 residues. V was clipped by 4 bases and J by 2 bases; unmatched bases: 8.

The gene calls are TRBV10-3 and TRBJ2-7; TRBD1 agrees at 9 bases. CDR1 ENHRY and CDR2 SYGVKD come from the germline V gene. V dropped 6 bases and J dropped 1; count of bases not matched to a gene: 10. The CDR3 has 16 amino acids. The CDR3 DNA follows: TGTGCCATCAGCCGACAGGGGGATCAAGGGTCCTACGAGCAGTACTTC. It yields the protein CAISRQGDQGSYEQYF.

The table lists this clonotype with a few counts. As DNA, the CDR3 is TGTGCCAGCAGCTCAGGGAGCGGTCTTTATAATTCACCCCTCCACTTT. It translates to CASSSGSGLYNSPLHF. The rearrangement links TRBV12-3 or TRBV12-4 to TRBJ1-6; D might be TRBD1 (5 bases). CDR3 length: 16 residues. V gave up 6 bases and J gave up 4 bases, with 16 bases separating them.

With respect to this clonotype: A read error may explain this, as a much larger clone is one base away. This chain uses TRBV7-2 with TRBJ2-5; TRBD2 matches at 8 bases. The CDR3 is 14 residues long. Germline V gives CDR1 SGHTA, CDR2 FQGNSA. The J segment lost 5 bases and the V segment lost 4 bases, leaving 6 bases of the junction unmatched. The CDR3 nucleotides are TGTACCAGCAGCTCCGGACTAGCTCCGGAGACCCAGTACTTC. Its protein product is CTSSSGLAPETQYF.

V is TRBV4-1 and J is TRBJ2-5; D is possibly TRBD1 (5 bases). Trimming stripped 1 base from V and 3 bases from J, with 15 bases between. The CDR3 contains 16 residues. Germline CDR1 is MGHRA and CDR2 is YSYEKL. The CDR3 DNA sequence: TGCGCCAGCAGCCAAGGGTTCTCAGGGCGTGAAGAGACCCAGTACTTC. As protein: CASSQGFSGREETQYF.

The chain is built from TRBV4-3 and TRBJ2-3; tentative D call: TRBD2 (6 bases). With 0 bases removed from V and 5 bases from J, the gap between germline ends came to 12 bases. Germline CDR1 reads LGHNA; CDR2 reads YSLEER. The CDR3 is made up of 15 amino acids. In DNA, the CDR3 is TGCGCCAGCAGCCAAGACGGCGGGACGGGAGATACGCAGTATTTT. It is translated as CASSQDGGTGDTQYF.

This clonotype was seen a few times. The chain links TRBV20-1 to TRBJ1-4; TRBD1 matches 9 bases. J was trimmed by 5 bases and V by 2 bases; bases with no gene match: 3. Germline V gene sequence: CDR1 DFQATT, CDR2 SNEGSKA (reference sequence). The CDR3 loop spans 14 amino acids. As DNA, the CDR3 is TGCAGTGCTAGACCCGGACAGGGGAATGAAAAACTGTTTTTT. This codes for CSARPGQGNEKLFF.

This clonotype was recorded many times. The chain joins TRBV18 to TRBJ1-5; D is uncertain. The CDR3 is made up of 14 amino acids. The V end lost 3 bases, the J end lost 0 bases, and 6 bases lay between the germline ends. Germline CDR1 is KGHSH and CDR2 is LQKENI. The CDR3 protein is CASSPRYSNQPQHF. In DNA form, the CDR3 reads TGTGCCAGCTCACCTAGATATAGCAATCAGCCCCAGCATTTT.

This clonotype has more than one count but fewer than ten. V and J are TRBV7-2 and TRBJ2-7; D unclear. The V end was cut by 5 bases, the J end by 2 bases, with 13 bases between. The CDR3 runs 14 residues. Germline V gene sequence: CDR1 SGHTA, CDR2 FQGNSA. CDR3 sequence: CASSALRAPYEQYF. CDR3 in DNA: TGTGCCAGCAGCGCATTAAGGGCACCCTACGAGCAGTACTTC.

This clonotype was seen a handful of times. DNA for the CDR3: TGCGCCAGCAGTGAGCCGGGACAGGTCCCCGGGGAGCTGTTTTTT. This sequence encodes CASSEPGQVPGELFF. J is TRBJ2-2 and V is TRBV10-2; 8 bases match TRBD1. The V and J ends lost 2 bases and 6 bases, in that order; junction bases with no gene match: 5. The V gene's germline CDR1 is WSHSY and CDR2 SAAADI. This CDR3 comprises 15 residues.

This clonotype appeared a few times. The CDR3 spells CASIGKLAGGNEQFF. The DNA for the CDR3 is TGTGCCAGCATCGGGAAACTAGCGGGGGGCAATGAGCAGTTCTTC. The rearrangement joins TRBV21-1 to TRBJ2-1; the table's D call of TRBD2 was not tested on the DNA. TRBV21-1 is a pseudogene segment. The CDR3 has 15 amino acids.

The chain carries TRBV7-9 and TRBJ2-3; D is ambiguous. V was clipped by 6 bases and J by 3 bases, with 10 bases between them. The CDR3 length is 13 residues. CDR1 SEHNR and CDR2 FQNEAQ come from the germline V gene (reference sequence). This chain's CDR3 is CASRHPGTDTQYF. CDR3 bases: TGTGCCAGCAGACACCCAGGTACAGATACGCAGTATTTT.

This sequence joins TRBV6-5 and TRBJ2-7, with D maybe TRBD2 (7 bases). Looked up from germline, CDR1 is MNHEY and CDR2 is SVGAGI. V lost 0 bases, J lost 1 base, and 13 bases lay in between. CDR3 length: 16 residues. The CDR3 loop reads CASSYSIAGASYEQYF. The CDR3 DNA reads TGTGCCAGCAGTTACTCGATTGCGGGGGCTTCCTACGAGCAGTACTTC.

This sequence joins TRBV7-2 and TRBJ1-4; D is perhaps TRBD1 (6 bases). CDR1 and CDR2 (germline): SGHTA, FQGNSA. Trimming stripped 3 bases from V and 8 bases from J, with 13 bases between. CDR3 length: 14 residues. CDR3 residues: CASSFQGIPEKLFF. As DNA, the CDR3 is TGTGCCAGCAGCTTTCAGGGGATCCCGGAAAAACTGTTTTTT.

This clonotype was detected a few times. The J gene is TRBJ2-7, the V gene TRBV11-2; D perhaps matches TRBD1 (7 bases). The germline gives CDR1 SGHAT, CDR2 FQNNGV. V was clipped by 3 bases and J by 1 base, with 13 bases between them. The CDR3 has 15 residues. CDR3 nucleotides: TGTGCCAGCAGCTTCGCCGCGGGACAGTCCTACGAGCAGTACTTC. Translation: CASSFAAGQSYEQYF.

This clonotype was picked up a small number of times. The chain employs TRBV9 and TRBJ2-3; D possibly corresponds to TRBD2 (6 bases). The germline gives CDR1 SGDLS, CDR2 YYNGEE. The CDR3 sequence is 13 residues long. Trimming removed 8 bases from V and 0 bases from J, with 10 bases in between. The CDR3 region has the DNA TGTGCCAGTGAGGGACTTAGCACAGATACGCAGTATTTT. Its translation: CASEGLSTDTQYF. Looking up the rest from reference TRBV9 and TRBJ2-3 gives the full variable domain: DSGVTQTPKHLITATGQRVTLRCSPRSGDLSVYWYQQSLDQGLQFLIQYYNGEERAKGNILERFSAQQFPDLHSELNLSSLELGDSALYFCASEGLSTDTQYFGPGTRLTVL.